This entry is about one T cell receptor (beta chain). The sample belongs to a study of blood T cell repertoires in COVID-19. For the study at large: In each case, the material was cDNA or gDNA derived from T cells, B-cell-depleted T cells, or PBMCs.

Sequencing was performed with immunoSEQ multiplex PCR; in TCRdb, only in-frame clones are kept and a portion is missing. The table lists some 180,000 clones, around 90% of them singletons. The V gene's germline CDR1 is KGHSH and CDR2 LQKENI. The CDR3 spans 15 residues. After removal of 2 bases from V and 3 bases from J, the junction contained 4 bases not matched to a gene. The rearrangement links TRBV18 to TRBJ2-7, with 10 bases aligning to TRBD2. The sample consisted of peripheral blood. The TCR sequence derives from a middle-aged man with active or convalescent COVID-19. In DNA, the CDR3 is TGTGCCAGCTCACCAGCTAGCGGGGGAGACTACGAGCAGTACTTC. Amino acid sequence: CASSPASGGDYEQYF.